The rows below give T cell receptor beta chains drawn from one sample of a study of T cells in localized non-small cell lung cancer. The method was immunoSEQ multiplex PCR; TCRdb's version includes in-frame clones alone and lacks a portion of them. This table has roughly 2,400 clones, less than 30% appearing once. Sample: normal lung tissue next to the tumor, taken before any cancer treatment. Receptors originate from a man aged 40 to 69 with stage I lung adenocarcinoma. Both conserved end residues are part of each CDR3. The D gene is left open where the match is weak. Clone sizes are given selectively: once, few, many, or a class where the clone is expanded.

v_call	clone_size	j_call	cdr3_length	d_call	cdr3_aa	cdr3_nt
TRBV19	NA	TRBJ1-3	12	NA	CASTSSGNTIYF	TGTGCCAGTACGAGCTCTGGAAACACCATATATTTT
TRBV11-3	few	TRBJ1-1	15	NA	CASSLGFGTVWQAFF	TGTGCCAGCAGCTTAGGTTTCGGGACTGTCTGGCAAGCTTTCTTT
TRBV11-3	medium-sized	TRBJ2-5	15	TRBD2	CASSLSPGREGTQYF	TGTGCCAGCAGCTTATCTCCAGGCAGGGAGGGGACCCAGTACTTC
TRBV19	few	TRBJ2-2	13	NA	CASSGGLAGELFF	TGTGCCAGTAGCGGGGGGCTTGCCGGGGAGCTGTTTTTT
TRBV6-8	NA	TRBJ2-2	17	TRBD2	CASSYSTWGGITGELFF	TGTGCCAGCAGTTACTCGACCTGGGGGGGGATCACCGGGGAGCTGTTTTTT
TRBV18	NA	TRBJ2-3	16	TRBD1	CASSTEQGPSTDTQYF	TGTGCCAGCTCAACGGAACAGGGGCCTAGCACAGATACGCAGTATTTT
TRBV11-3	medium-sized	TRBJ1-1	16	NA	CASSLVLGGGNTEAFF	TGTGCCAGCAGCTTAGTATTAGGGGGAGGAAACACTGAAGCTTTCTTT
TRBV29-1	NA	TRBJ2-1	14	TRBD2	CSGSGGATYNEQFF	TGCAGCGGGAGCGGGGGGGCCACCTACAATGAGCAGTTCTTC
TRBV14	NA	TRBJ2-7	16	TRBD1	CASSPQPGQGSYEQYF	TGTGCCAGCAGTCCTCAACCGGGACAGGGCTCCTACGAGCAGTACTTC
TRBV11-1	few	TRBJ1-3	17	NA	CASSYESTGFSGNTIYF	TGTGCCAGCAGCTATGAATCGACGGGCTTCTCTGGAAACACCATATATTTT
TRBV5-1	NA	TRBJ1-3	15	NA	CASSLGGRSGNTIYF	TGCGCCAGCAGCTTGGGGGGGCGCTCTGGAAACACCATATATTTT
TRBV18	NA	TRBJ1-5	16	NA	CASSPRWDNSNQPQHF	TGTGCCAGCTCACCTCGATGGGACAATAGCAATCAGCCCCAGCATTTT
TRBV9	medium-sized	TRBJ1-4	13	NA	CASRESMNEKLFF	TGTGCCAGCAGGGAATCGATGAATGAAAAACTGTTTTTT
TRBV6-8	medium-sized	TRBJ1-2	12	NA	CAISTDLYGYTF	TGTGCCATCAGCACAGATCTCTATGGCTACACCTTC
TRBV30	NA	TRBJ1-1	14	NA	CAWTRRGDLTEAFF	TGTGCCTGGACTCGAAGGGGGGATTTGACTGAAGCTTTCTTT
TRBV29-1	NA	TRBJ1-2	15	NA	CSVEDGGRKDYGYTF	TGCAGCGTTGAAGATGGAGGCAGGAAGGACTATGGCTACACCTTC
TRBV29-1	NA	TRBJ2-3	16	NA	CSVGLIAGRSTDTQYF	TGCAGCGTGGGGTTAATCGCGGGGCGTAGCACAGATACGCAGTATTTT
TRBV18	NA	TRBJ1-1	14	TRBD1	CASSRGQADTEAFF	TGTGCCAGCTCACGAGGACAGGCGGACACTGAAGCTTTCTTT
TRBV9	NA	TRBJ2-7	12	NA	CASTGQSYEQYF	TGTGCCAGCACTGGACAGTCCTACGAGCAGTACTTC
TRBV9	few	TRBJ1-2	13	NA	CASSHLSNYGYTF	TGTGCCAGCAGTCACCTTTCCAACTATGGCTACACCTTC